The rows below give T cell receptor beta chains drawn from one sample of a study of cytomegalovirus exposure and HLA in healthy donors. This table comes from immunoSEQ multiplex PCR, and its TCRdb copy is limited to in-frame clones, with some not included. The sample lists about 84,000 clones; approximately 90% were seen once. The sequenced sample consisted of PBMCs. The receptors stem from a man younger than 45 in good health and CMV-seronegative. Both conserved end residues are part of each CDR3. Each record gives: D gene, J gene, CDR3 length, clone size, V gene, CDR3 DNA, CDR3 protein. The D gene is left open where the match is weak. Size tells how often a clone was seen (once, few, many) or the class of an expanded clone, and some rows leave it out.

D gene: TRBD2
J gene: TRBJ2-3
CDR3 length: 17
clone size: NA
V gene: TRBV4-1
CDR3 DNA: TGCGCCAGCAGCCAAGACCCACTAGCGACCAGCACAGATACGCAGTATTTT
CDR3 protein: CASSQDPLATSTDTQYF

D gene: NA
J gene: TRBJ1-5
CDR3 length: 15
clone size: few
V gene: TRBV6-1
CDR3 DNA: TGTGCCAGCAGAAGTCTGTCACCAGGCAATCAGCCCCAGCATTTT
CDR3 protein: CASRSLSPGNQPQHF

D gene: TRBD1
J gene: TRBJ1-4
CDR3 length: 15
clone size: NA
V gene: TRBV10-3
CDR3 DNA: TGTGCCATCAGTGAGCCGGGACAGGGATTTGAAAAACTGTTTTTT
CDR3 protein: CAISEPGQGFEKLFF

D gene: NA
J gene: TRBJ1-2
CDR3 length: 16
clone size: NA
V gene: TRBV29-1
CDR3 DNA: TGCAGCGCCGGCGGACGCATGGGGGCCCAGGAGAATGGCTACACCTTC
CDR3 protein: CSAGGRMGAQENGYTF

D gene: NA
J gene: TRBJ1-4
CDR3 length: 15
clone size: NA
V gene: TRBV9
CDR3 DNA: TGTGCCAGCAGCGTTTCGGGAGCAACTAATGAAAAACTGTTTTTT
CDR3 protein: CASSVSGATNEKLFF

D gene: NA
J gene: TRBJ2-7
CDR3 length: 14
clone size: NA
V gene: TRBV5-6
CDR3 DNA: TGTGCCAGCACCCCACAGGGACATGACTACGAGCAGTACTTC
CDR3 protein: CASTPQGHDYEQYF

D gene: NA
J gene: TRBJ2-6
CDR3 length: 17
clone size: NA
V gene: TRBV9
CDR3 DNA: TGTGCCAGCAGCGTGGGTGAATTTCGGGCTGGGGCCAACGTCCTGACTTTC
CDR3 protein: CASSVGEFRAGANVLTF

D gene: NA
J gene: TRBJ2-2
CDR3 length: 11
clone size: once
V gene: TRBV6-5
CDR3 DNA: TGTGCCAGCGGACTCGCCGGGGAGCTGTTTTTT
CDR3 protein: CASGLAGELFF

D gene: TRBD2
J gene: TRBJ2-3
CDR3 length: 16
clone size: NA
V gene: TRBV28
CDR3 DNA: TGTGCCAGCAGCCGCCGGTTAGCGGGCCGTGCAGATACGCAGTATTTT
CDR3 protein: CASSRRLAGRADTQYF

D gene: TRBD2
J gene: TRBJ2-7
CDR3 length: 16
clone size: few
V gene: TRBV14
CDR3 DNA: TGTGCCAGCAGCCAAGATTCGCTAGCGGCAACCTACGAGCAGTACTTC
CDR3 protein: CASSQDSLAATYEQYF

D gene: NA
J gene: TRBJ1-5
CDR3 length: 15
clone size: NA
V gene: TRBV19
CDR3 DNA: TGTGCCAGTTCTCCGGCCGGACATAGCAATCAGCCCCAGCATTTT
CDR3 protein: CASSPAGHSNQPQHF

D gene: TRBD2
J gene: TRBJ2-5
CDR3 length: 18
clone size: NA
V gene: TRBV7-2
CDR3 DNA: TGTGCCAGCAGCTCGGTGGTACTAGCGGGAGGCCTTCCGGAGACCCAGTACTTC
CDR3 protein: CASSSVVLAGGLPETQYF

D gene: TRBD1
J gene: TRBJ1-4
CDR3 length: 18
clone size: NA
V gene: TRBV28
CDR3 DNA: TGTGCCAGCAGTTTATACGACAGGGTGGTTCCAACTAATGAAAAACTGTTTTTT
CDR3 protein: CASSLYDRVVPTNEKLFF

D gene: TRBD2
J gene: TRBJ2-7
CDR3 length: 16
clone size: NA
V gene: TRBV28
CDR3 DNA: TGTGCCAGCAGTTTATTGACCGGACTAGCAGGGTACGAGCAGTACTTC
CDR3 protein: CASSLLTGLAGYEQYF

D gene: NA
J gene: TRBJ1-2
CDR3 length: 14
clone size: NA
V gene: TRBV6-4
CDR3 DNA: TGTGCCAGCAGTGACTCGTGGCGGGCACAAGGCTACACCTTC
CDR3 protein: CASSDSWRAQGYTF

D gene: TRBD1
J gene: TRBJ1-6
CDR3 length: 15
clone size: NA
V gene: TRBV28
CDR3 DNA: TGTGCCAGCCGCCCCCATCGGGACAGTACTTCACCCCTCCACTTT
CDR3 protein: CASRPHRDSTSPLHF

D gene: TRBD2
J gene: TRBJ2-2
CDR3 length: 14
clone size: NA
V gene: TRBV2
CDR3 DNA: TGTGCCAGCAGTGTAGCGGGAGCCACCGGGGAGCTGTTTTTT
CDR3 protein: CASSVAGATGELFF

D gene: TRBD2
J gene: TRBJ2-7
CDR3 length: 16
clone size: NA
V gene: TRBV7-2
CDR3 DNA: TGTGCCAGCAGCTCCGGACCGACTAGCGGCTCCTACGAGCAGTACTTC
CDR3 protein: CASSSGPTSGSYEQYF

D gene: NA
J gene: TRBJ1-1
CDR3 length: 15
clone size: NA
V gene: TRBV6-1
CDR3 DNA: TGTGCCAGCAGCCAAATTGGGAGGGGAGAGACTGAAGCTTTCTTT
CDR3 protein: CASSQIGRGETEAFF

D gene: NA
J gene: TRBJ1-1
CDR3 length: 13
clone size: NA
V gene: TRBV4-1
CDR3 DNA: TGCGCCAGCAGCCAAGAGGGCCGGGACAAAGCTTTCTTT
CDR3 protein: CASSQEGRDKAFF

D gene: TRBD1
J gene: TRBJ1-3
CDR3 length: 16
clone size: NA
V gene: TRBV9
CDR3 DNA: TGTGCCAGCAGCTTCCAAGGGACAGCATATGGAAACACCATATATTTT
CDR3 protein: CASSFQGTAYGNTIYF

D gene: TRBD1
J gene: TRBJ2-1
CDR3 length: 15
clone size: NA
V gene: TRBV7-2
CDR3 DNA: TGTGCCAGCAGCTCCCCCGGGACAGAGGAAGATGAGCAGTTCTTC
CDR3 protein: CASSSPGTEEDEQFF

D gene: TRBD1
J gene: TRBJ2-7
CDR3 length: 16
clone size: NA
V gene: TRBV7-8
CDR3 DNA: TGTGCCAGCAGCTTAGTGACCGAGACAGGGGGCTACGAGCAGTACTTC
CDR3 protein: CASSLVTETGGYEQYF

D gene: TRBD1
J gene: TRBJ1-1
CDR3 length: 18
clone size: NA
V gene: TRBV27
CDR3 DNA: TGTGCCAGCAGTTTAGCACCGGGACAGGGGTTGGTAAACACTGAAGCTTTCTTT
CDR3 protein: CASSLAPGQGLVNTEAFF

D gene: TRBD2
J gene: TRBJ2-7
CDR3 length: 16
clone size: NA
V gene: TRBV9
CDR3 DNA: TGTGCCAGCAGCCCAGAGTCCAGCGGGATCTCGCACGAGCAGTACTTC
CDR3 protein: CASSPESSGISHEQYF

D gene: NA
J gene: TRBJ2-3
CDR3 length: 16
clone size: NA
V gene: TRBV7-6
CDR3 DNA: TGTGCCAGCAGCTTAGCCGGGGGGCGGAGCACAGATACGCAGTATTTT
CDR3 protein: CASSLAGGRSTDTQYF

D gene: NA
J gene: TRBJ2-3
CDR3 length: 16
clone size: NA
V gene: TRBV7-9
CDR3 DNA: TGTGCCAGCAGGGGGGGGCTGAAGGGGCACACAGATACGCAGTATTTT
CDR3 protein: CASRGGLKGHTDTQYF

D gene: NA
J gene: TRBJ1-2
CDR3 length: 13
clone size: NA
V gene: TRBV28
CDR3 DNA: TGTGCCAGCAGGACGACACTTAACTATGGCTACACCTTC
CDR3 protein: CASRTTLNYGYTF

D gene: TRBD2
J gene: TRBJ2-4
CDR3 length: 20
clone size: NA
V gene: TRBV7-6
CDR3 DNA: TGTGCCAGCAGCTTAACTCTCCGAGAGCGGGGGGGCGATACCAAAAACATTCAGTACTTC
CDR3 protein: CASSLTLRERGGDTKNIQYF

D gene: NA
J gene: TRBJ1-2
CDR3 length: 14
clone size: NA
V gene: TRBV11-2
CDR3 DNA: TGTGCCAGCAGCTTAATTAAGGAGACCTATGGCTACACCTTC
CDR3 protein: CASSLIKETYGYTF

D gene: NA
J gene: TRBJ1-5
CDR3 length: 14
clone size: NA
V gene: TRBV18
CDR3 DNA: TGTGCCAGCTCACGGAGGGAAGGCAATCAGCCCCAGCATTTT
CDR3 protein: CASSRREGNQPQHF